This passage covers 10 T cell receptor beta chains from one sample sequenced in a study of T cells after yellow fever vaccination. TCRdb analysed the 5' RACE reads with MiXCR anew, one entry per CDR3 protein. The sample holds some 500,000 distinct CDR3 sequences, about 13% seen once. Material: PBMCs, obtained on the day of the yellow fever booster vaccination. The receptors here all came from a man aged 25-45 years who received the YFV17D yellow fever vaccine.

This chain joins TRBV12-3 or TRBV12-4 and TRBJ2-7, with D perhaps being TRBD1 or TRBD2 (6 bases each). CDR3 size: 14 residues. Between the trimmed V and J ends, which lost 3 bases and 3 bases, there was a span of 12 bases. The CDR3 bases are TGTGCCAGCAGTTTTTCTGAGGGGGGCTACGAGCAGTACTTC. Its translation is CASSFSEGGYEQYF.

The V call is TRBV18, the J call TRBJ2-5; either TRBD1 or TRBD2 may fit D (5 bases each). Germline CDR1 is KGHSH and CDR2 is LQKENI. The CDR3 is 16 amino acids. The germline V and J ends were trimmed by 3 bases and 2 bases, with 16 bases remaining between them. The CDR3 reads CASSPTPGRPQETQYF. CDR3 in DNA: TGTGCCAGCTCACCGACGCCGGGACGGCCTCAAGAGACCCAGTACTTC.

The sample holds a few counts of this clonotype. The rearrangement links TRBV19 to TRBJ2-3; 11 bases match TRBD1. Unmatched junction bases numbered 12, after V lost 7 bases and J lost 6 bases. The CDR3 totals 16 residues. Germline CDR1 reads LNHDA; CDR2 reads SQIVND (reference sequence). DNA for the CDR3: TGTGCCAGTATCCGAGGACAGGGGGCGTTGTGGGATACGCAGTATTTT. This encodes CASIRGQGALWDTQYF.

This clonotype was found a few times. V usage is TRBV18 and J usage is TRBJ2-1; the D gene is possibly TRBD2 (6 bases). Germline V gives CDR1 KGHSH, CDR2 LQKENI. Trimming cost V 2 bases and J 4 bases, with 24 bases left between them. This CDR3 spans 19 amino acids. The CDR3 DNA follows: TGTGCCAGCTCACCAGGAACCTCCGGGACGGAGGGAAATTACAATGAGCAGTTCTTC. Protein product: CASSPGTSGTEGNYNEQFF.

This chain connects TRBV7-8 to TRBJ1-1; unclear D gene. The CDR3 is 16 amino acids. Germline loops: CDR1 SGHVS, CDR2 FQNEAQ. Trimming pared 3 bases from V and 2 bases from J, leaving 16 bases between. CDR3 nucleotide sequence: TGTGCCAGCAGCTTCCTCCTGTCAATGCCTAACACTGAAGCTTTCTTT. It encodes CASSFLLSMPNTEAFF.

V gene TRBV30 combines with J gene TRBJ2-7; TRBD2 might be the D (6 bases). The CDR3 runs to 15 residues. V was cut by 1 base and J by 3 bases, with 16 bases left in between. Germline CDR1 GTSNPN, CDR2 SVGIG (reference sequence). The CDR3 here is CAWSARDSHFYEQYF. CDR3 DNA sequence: TGTGCCTGGAGTGCAAGGGACTCTCACTTCTACGAGCAGTACTTC.

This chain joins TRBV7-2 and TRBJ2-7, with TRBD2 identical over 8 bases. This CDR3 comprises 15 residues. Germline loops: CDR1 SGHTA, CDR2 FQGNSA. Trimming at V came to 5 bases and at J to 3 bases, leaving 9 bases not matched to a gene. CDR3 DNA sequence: TGTGCCAGCAGCGCGCCGGGACTAGGGGACTACGAGCAGTACTTC. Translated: CASSAPGLGDYEQYF.

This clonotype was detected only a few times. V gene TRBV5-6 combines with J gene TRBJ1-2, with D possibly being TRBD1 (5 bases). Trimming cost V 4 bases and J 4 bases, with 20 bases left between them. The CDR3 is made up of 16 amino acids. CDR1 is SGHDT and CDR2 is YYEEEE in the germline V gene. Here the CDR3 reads CASSLTGRQTIYGYTF. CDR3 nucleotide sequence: TGTGCCAGCAGCCTAACGGGGAGACAGACCATCTATGGCTACACCTTC.

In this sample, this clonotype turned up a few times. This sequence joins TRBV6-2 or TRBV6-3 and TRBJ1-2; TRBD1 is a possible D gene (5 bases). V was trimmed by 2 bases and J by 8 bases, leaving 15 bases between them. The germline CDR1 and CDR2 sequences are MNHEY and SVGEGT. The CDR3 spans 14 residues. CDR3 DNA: TGTGCCAGCAGTTACAAGAAGACAGTGCACGGCTACACCTTC. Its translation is CASSYKKTVHGYTF.

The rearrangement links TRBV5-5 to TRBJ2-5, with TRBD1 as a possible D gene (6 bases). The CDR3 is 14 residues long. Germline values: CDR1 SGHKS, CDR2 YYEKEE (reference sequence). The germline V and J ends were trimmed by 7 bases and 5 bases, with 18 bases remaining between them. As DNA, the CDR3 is TGTGCCAGCGGCCAGGGGCACCTGTGCGAGACCCAGTACTTC. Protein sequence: CASGQGHLCETQYF. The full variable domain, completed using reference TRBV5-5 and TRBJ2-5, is DAGVTQSPTHLIKTRGQQVTLRCSPISGHKSVSWYQQVLGQGPQFIFQYYEKEERGRGNFPDRFSARQFPNYSSELNVNALLLGDSALYLCASGQGHLCETQYFGPGTRLLVL.